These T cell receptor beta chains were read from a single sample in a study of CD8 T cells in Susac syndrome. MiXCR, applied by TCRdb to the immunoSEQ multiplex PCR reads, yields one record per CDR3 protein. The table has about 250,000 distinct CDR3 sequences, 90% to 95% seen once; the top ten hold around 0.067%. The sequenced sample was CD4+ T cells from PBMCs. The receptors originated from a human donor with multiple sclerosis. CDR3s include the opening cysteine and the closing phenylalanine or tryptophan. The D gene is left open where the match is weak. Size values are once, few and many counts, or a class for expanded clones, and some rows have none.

CASSPPPSRGSYEQYF | TGTGCCAGCAGTCCCCCCCCCTCTAGGGGATCCTACGAGCAGTACTTC | TRBJ2-7 | NA | TRBV12-3/TRBV12-4 | NA
CSARPPGRMRGTDTQYF | TGCAGTGCTAGACCTCCTGGACGGATGAGGGGCACAGATACGCAGTATTTT | TRBJ2-3 | NA | TRBV20-1 | NA
CASSTRTGSSYEQYF | TGTGCCAGCAGTACCCGGACGGGGAGCTCCTACGAGCAGTACTTC | TRBJ2-7 | NA | TRBV28 | NA
CASRAPGAPYEQYF | TGTGCCAGCAGAGCCCCCGGGGCCCCTTACGAGCAGTACTTC | TRBJ2-7 | once | TRBV6-1 | NA
CSARDLAPEAKNIQYF | TGCAGTGCTAGAGATCTAGCCCCCGAAGCCAAAAACATTCAGTACTTC | TRBJ2-4 | NA | TRBV20-1 | NA
CASSLAWGARSYTF | TGTGCCAGCAGCTTGGCCTGGGGGGCGCGGAGCTACACCTTC | TRBJ1-2 | NA | TRBV5-4 | NA
CASSPAGTNYGYTF | TGTGCCAGCAGCCCGGCGGGGACTAACTATGGCTACACCTTC | TRBJ1-2 | NA | TRBV9 | NA
CASSVRDTYEQYF | TGTGCCAGCAGCGTCCGGGACACCTACGAGCAGTACTTC | TRBJ2-7 | NA | TRBV9 | NA
CASSQRGWGYTF | TGTGCCAGCAGCCAAAGGGGTTGGGGCTACACCTTC | TRBJ1-2 | NA | TRBV3-1 | NA
CASSEGGLGEETQYF | TGTGCCAGCAGTGAAGGAGGCCTAGGGGAAGAGACCCAGTACTTC | TRBJ2-5 | NA | TRBV2 | NA
CASSSDRVTGELFF | TGCGCCAGCAGTTCTGACAGGGTCACCGGGGAGCTGTTTTTT | TRBJ2-2 | NA | TRBV5-1 | TRBD1
CASSQGAGSPLHF | TGTGCCAGCAGTCAGGGGGCGGGTTCACCCCTCCACTTT | TRBJ1-6 | NA | TRBV11-2 | TRBD1
CSVRPQGNYGYTF | TGCAGCGTTCGTCCTCAGGGCAACTATGGCTACACCTTC | TRBJ1-2 | NA | TRBV29-1 | NA
CASSFSGGSRGRTF | TGTGCCAGCAGCTTCTCAGGGGGCTCTCGAGGAAGGACCTTC | TRBJ1-2 | NA | TRBV11-3 | TRBD1
CAWNQDWGLGTGELFF | TGTGCCTGGAACCAAGACTGGGGGCTGGGCACCGGGGAGCTGTTTTTT | TRBJ2-2 | NA | TRBV30 | NA
CASSLRQGGTGELFF | TGTGCCAGCAGCCTTCGCCAGGGCGGCACCGGGGAGCTGTTTTTT | TRBJ2-2 | few | TRBV12-3/TRBV12-4 | NA